This T cell receptor (beta chain) was found in a study of cytotoxic CD8 clonotypes in ibrutinib-treated CLL. Background on the study: Specimens for response were gathered following a median roughly 13 months of therapy, spanning 6 to 36.

As concerns this clone: Antigen specificity is unknown.

TCRdb's copy holds only in-frame clones and misses some; the assay was immunoSEQ multiplex PCR. Of 90,000 to 150,000 clones listed, more than 55% are singletons. Germline-derived CDR1 and CDR2 are LNHNV and YYDKDF (reference sequence). Trimming took off 10 bases at V and 9 bases at J, with 16 bases between the two ends. The CDR3 sequence is 12 residues long. General study points: Once treatment began, public clonotypes, which were uncommon, contracted or stayed stable.

This TCR came from a human donor with chronic lymphocytic leukemia. Material: PBMCs, obtained after 24 months of ibrutinib treatment. This rearrangement joins TRBV15 to TRBJ2-1, with D possibly called TRBD1 or TRBD2 (5 bases each). DNA for the CDR3: TGTGCCATTCAGCGAGGGGTGGGTGAGCAGTTCTTC. It encodes CAIQRGVGEQFF.